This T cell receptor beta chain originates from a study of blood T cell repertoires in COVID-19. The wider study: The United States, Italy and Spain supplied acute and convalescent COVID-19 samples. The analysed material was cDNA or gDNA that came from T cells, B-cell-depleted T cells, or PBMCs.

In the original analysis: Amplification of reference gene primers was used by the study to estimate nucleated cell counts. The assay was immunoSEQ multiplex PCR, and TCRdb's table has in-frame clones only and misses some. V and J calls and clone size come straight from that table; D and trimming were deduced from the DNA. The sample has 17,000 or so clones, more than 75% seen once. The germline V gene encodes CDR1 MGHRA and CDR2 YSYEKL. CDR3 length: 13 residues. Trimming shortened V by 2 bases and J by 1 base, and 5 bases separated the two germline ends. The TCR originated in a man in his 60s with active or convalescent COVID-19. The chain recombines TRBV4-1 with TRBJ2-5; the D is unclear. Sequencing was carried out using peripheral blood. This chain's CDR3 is CASSQYTQETQYF. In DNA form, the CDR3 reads TGCGCCAGCAGCCAATACACCCAAGAGACCCAGTACTTC.